This passage covers 17 T cell receptor beta chains from one sample sequenced in a study of blood T cells in healthy people across ages. A J-beta primer mix and a sample-barcoded 5' primer were used in a second PCR of roughly 7 to 12 cycles. One entry per CDR3 protein results from TCRdb running MiXCR on the 5' RACE reads. The data hold approximately 1,100,000 distinct CDR3 sequences, with under 45% observed a single time. The sequencing input was blood. The receptor set was obtained from a woman between 55 and 75 years old in good health.

The rearrangement links TRBV13 to TRBJ2-7; 10 bases are a match to TRBD2. Germline V lookup: CDR1 PRHDT, CDR2 FYEKMQ (reference sequence). The CDR3 covers 17 residues. J lost 3 bases, V lost 0 bases, and 8 bases had no gene match. The CDR3 loop reads CASSLGPELAGFYEQYF. The CDR3 DNA sequence: TGTGCCAGCAGCTTAGGCCCCGAACTAGCGGGATTCTACGAGCAGTACTTC.

The V and J genes are TRBV6-1 and TRBJ2-5, with 8 bases matching TRBD2. The CDR3 has 14 amino acids. The germline V gene has CDR1 MNHNS and CDR2 SASEGT. V lost 10 bases to trimming and J lost 5 bases; unmatched junction nucleotides: 12. The CDR3 sequence is CATGAGLAGETQYF. The CDR3 DNA sequence: TGTGCCACCGGGGCCGGACTAGCCGGGGAGACCCAGTACTTC.

The chain links TRBV13 to TRBJ2-3, with 7 nucleotides matching TRBD1. V lost 10 bases, J lost 5 bases, and 12 bases stayed unmatched. The CDR3 contains 14 residues. Per the germline V gene, CDR1 is PRHDT and CDR2 is FYEKMQ (reference sequence). This CDR3 is CATLGQVAGDTQYF. CDR3 DNA sequence: TGTGCCACCTTAGGACAGGTTGCAGGAGATACGCAGTATTTT.

This clonotype was seen a handful of times. The CDR3 region has the DNA TGCAGCGTTGTTCCGGGGACAGGGGGCAAGTACGAGCAGTACTTC. Protein: CSVVPGTGGKYEQYF. The chain carries TRBV29-1 and TRBJ2-7; 12 bases fit TRBD1. Germline V CDR1 and CDR2: SQVTM, ANQGSEA. The CDR3 is 15 residues long. J gave up 4 bases and V 4 bases, and 8 bases lay outside the gene matches.

The V and J genes are TRBV6-1 and TRBJ2-7; 7 nucleotides agree with TRBD2. Losses at the gene ends were 7 bases for V and 1 base for J; bases not matched to a gene: 10. The length of the CDR3 is 15 residues. Germline V gene data show CDR1 as MNHNS and CDR2 as SASEGT. This CDR3 is CASTEGGTGSYEQYF. The CDR3 region has the DNA TGTGCCAGCACCGAGGGAGGGACTGGATCCTACGAGCAGTACTTC.

This clonotype was detected only a few times. The rearrangement uses TRBV7-9 and TRBJ1-1, with D possibly TRBD1 on 5 matching bases. Between the trimmed V and J ends, which lost 5 bases and 0 bases, there was a span of 13 bases. This CDR3 has 15 residues. The germline V gene has CDR1 SEHNR and CDR2 FQNEAQ (reference sequence). This CDR3 reads CASSEDTYMNTEAFF. CDR3 in DNA: TGTGCCAGCAGCGAGGACACGTACATGAACACTGAAGCTTTCTTT.

CDR3 in amino acids: CASSKDGGAELNTEAFF. The CDR3 DNA reads as TGTGCCAGCAGCAAAGATGGGGGGGCAGAGCTGAACACTGAAGCTTTCTTT. The chain links TRBV21-1 to TRBJ1-1; the D call TRBD1 from the table was never checked on the DNA. TRBV21-1 is marked as a pseudogene. This CDR3 has 17 amino acids.

The CDR3 reads CSVEAGGYNEQFF. The CDR3 coding sequence is TGCAGCGTTGAGGCAGGGGGATACAATGAGCAGTTCTTC. The V call is TRBV29-1, the J call TRBJ2-1; 7 nucleotides line up with TRBD1. CDR1 and CDR2 (germline): SQVTM, ANQGSEA. Unmatched junction bases numbered 3, after V lost 3 bases and J lost 4 bases. The CDR3 contains 13 residues.

V is TRBV27 and J is TRBJ1-2; TRBD1 matches 8 bases. V gave up 5 bases and J gave up 2 bases; unmatched junction bases: 7. CDR3 length: 15 amino acids. The V gene's germline CDR1 is MNHEY and CDR2 SMNVEV (reference sequence). As DNA, the CDR3 is TGTGCCAGCAGTAACAGGGGGGGACTGAACTATGGCTACACCTTC. Translating gives CASSNRGGLNYGYTF.

This clonotype appeared a single time. The chain uses TRBV20-1 and TRBJ2-7; 9 bases match TRBD2. Unmatched junction bases numbered 7, after V lost 1 base and J lost 6 bases. CDR1 and CDR2 (germline): DFQATT, SNEGSKA (reference sequence). The CDR3 has 14 residues. CDR3 residues: CSARALAGVFEQYF. In DNA, the CDR3 is TGCAGTGCTAGAGCCTTAGCGGGAGTTTTCGAGCAGTACTTC.

On this clonotype: A read error is possible here, since a much larger clone lies one base away. The chain couples TRBV29-1 to TRBJ1-2, with D maybe TRBD1 (6 bases). CDR3 length: 13 residues. Trimming left V 1 base short and J 2 bases short, with 8 bases between. In germline, CDR1 is SQVTM, CDR2 ANQGSEA. The CDR3 bases are TGCAGCGTTGAAGTACAGGGAAACTATGGCTACACCTTC. Residues: CSVEVQGNYGYTF. The complete variable domain, with remaining parts taken from reference TRBV29-1 and TRBJ1-2, reads SAVISQKPSRDICQRGTSLTIQCQVDSQVTMMFWYRQQPGQSLTLIATANQGSEATYESGFVIDKFPISRPNLTFSTLTVSNMSPEDSSIYLCSVEVQGNYGYTFGSGTRLTVV.

This clonotype was counted only a few times. CDR3 nucleotides: TGTGCCAGCAGCGACGGGGGGTACCAAGAGACCCAGTACTTC. This codes for CASSDGGYQETQYF. This chain links TRBV9 with TRBJ2-5; TRBD2 aligns across 7 bases. J lost 0 bases, V lost 3 bases, and 2 bases had no gene match. In germline, CDR1 is SGDLS, CDR2 YYNGEE. There are 14 residues in the CDR3.

The chain recombines TRBV9 with TRBJ2-7, with TRBD1 identical over 9 bases. V dropped 3 bases and J dropped 4; count of bases not matched to a gene: 8. This CDR3 is 15 amino acids long. CDR1 SGDLS and CDR2 YYNGEE come from the germline V gene. In DNA form, the CDR3 reads TGTGCCAGCAGCGCCGAAACAGGGGGCCAGTACGAGCAGTACTTC. Protein product: CASSAETGGQYEQYF.

This clonotype occurred once. This chain links TRBV11-2 with TRBJ2-1; D unclear. Trimming left V 0 bases short and J 14 bases short, with 17 bases between. This CDR3 region has 14 residues. Germline assignment: CDR1 SGHAT and CDR2 FQNNGV. For the CDR3, the DNA is TGTGCCAGCAGCTTAGAAAGTGACGTGGACCCTGAGTTCTTC. Residues: CASSLESDVDPEFF.

The CDR3 DNA sequence: TGTGCCAGCAGCTCCCGGGGTGGGGTTCCGAGGGCTGGCTACACCTTC. Its protein is CASSSRGGVPRAGYTF. The chain uses TRBV7-8 and TRBJ1-2; D not resolved. The CDR3 has 16 residues. CDR1 and CDR2 from the germline V gene are SGHVS and FQNEAQ. V was shortened by 4 bases and J by 7 bases, with 22 bases between the two germline ends. The entire variable domain, with the rest obtained from reference TRBV7-8 and TRBJ1-2, is as follows: GAGVSQSPRYKVAKRGQDVALRCDPISGHVSLFWYQQALGQGPEFLTYFQNEAQLDKSGLPSDRFFAERPEGSVSTLKIQRTQQEDSAVYLCASSSRGGVPRAGYTFGSGTRLTVV.

This clonotype has a handful of counts. The chain recombines TRBV15 with TRBJ2-3; 7 positions match TRBD1. V was clipped by 2 bases and J by 3 bases; unmatched bases: 5. The CDR3 consists of 15 residues. From germline, CDR1 is LNHNV and CDR2 YYDKDF (reference sequence). CDR3 residues: CATSRPGGFTDTQYF. CDR3 bases: TGTGCCACCAGCAGACCAGGGGGTTTTACAGATACGCAGTATTTT.

The rearrangement links TRBV20-1 to TRBJ1-2, with 7 bases identical to TRBD1. Germline CDR1 reads DFQATT; CDR2 reads SNEGSKA (reference sequence). V dropped 5 bases and J dropped 8; count of bases not matched to a gene: 8. The CDR3 has 12 amino acids. DNA of the CDR3: TGCAGTGCTCAGACAGGGTGGGACGGCTACACCTTC. As protein: CSAQTGWDGYTF.